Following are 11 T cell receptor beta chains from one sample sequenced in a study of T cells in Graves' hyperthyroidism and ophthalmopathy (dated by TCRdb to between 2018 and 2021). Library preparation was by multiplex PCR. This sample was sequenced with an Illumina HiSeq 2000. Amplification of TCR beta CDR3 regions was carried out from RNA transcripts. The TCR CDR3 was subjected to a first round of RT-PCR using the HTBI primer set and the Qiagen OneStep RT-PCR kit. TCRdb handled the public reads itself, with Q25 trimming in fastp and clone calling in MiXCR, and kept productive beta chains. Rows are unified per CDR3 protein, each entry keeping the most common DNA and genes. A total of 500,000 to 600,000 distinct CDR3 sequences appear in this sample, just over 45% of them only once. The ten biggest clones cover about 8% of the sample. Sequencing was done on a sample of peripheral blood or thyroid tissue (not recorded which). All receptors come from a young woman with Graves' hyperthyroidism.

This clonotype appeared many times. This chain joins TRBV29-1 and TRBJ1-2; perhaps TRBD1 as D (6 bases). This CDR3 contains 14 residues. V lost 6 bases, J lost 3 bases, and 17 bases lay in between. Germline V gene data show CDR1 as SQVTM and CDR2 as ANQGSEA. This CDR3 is CSVGREGVDYGYTF. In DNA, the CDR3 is TGCAGCGTGGGGAGGGAGGGGGTTGACTATGGCTACACCTTC.

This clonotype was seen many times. The CDR3 DNA reads as TGTGCCAGCAGTGACGGGCTTTACCAGCGGGAGGACCACGAGCAGTACTTC. It translates to CASSDGLYQREDHEQYF. This rearrangement joins TRBV2 to TRBJ2-7, with 9 bases lining up with TRBD2. CDR3 length equals 17 residues. The germline V gene has CDR1 SNHLY and CDR2 FYNNEI. The V segment lost 3 bases and the J segment 5 bases; nucleotides outside the gene matches: 14.

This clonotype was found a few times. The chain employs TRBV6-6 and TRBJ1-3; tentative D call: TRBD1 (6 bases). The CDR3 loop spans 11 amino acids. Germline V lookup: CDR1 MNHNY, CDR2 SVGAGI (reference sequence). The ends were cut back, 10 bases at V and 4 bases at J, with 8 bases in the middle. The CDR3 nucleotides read TGTGCCAACAGGGTCGGAAACACCATATATTTT. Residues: CANRVGNTIYF.

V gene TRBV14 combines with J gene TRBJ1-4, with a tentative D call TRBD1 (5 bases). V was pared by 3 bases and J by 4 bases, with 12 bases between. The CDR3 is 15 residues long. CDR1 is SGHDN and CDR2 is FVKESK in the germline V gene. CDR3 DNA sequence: TGTGCCAGCAGCCAGACGGGGGAACTTAATGAAAAACTGTTTTTT. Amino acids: CASSQTGELNEKLFF.

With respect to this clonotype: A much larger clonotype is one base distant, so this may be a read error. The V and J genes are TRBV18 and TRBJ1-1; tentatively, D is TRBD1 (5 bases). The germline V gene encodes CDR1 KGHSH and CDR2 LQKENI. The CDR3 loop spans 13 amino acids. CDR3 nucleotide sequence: TGTACCAGCTCCCGACAGTCGAACACTGAAGCTTTCTTT. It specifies CTSSRQSNTEAFF. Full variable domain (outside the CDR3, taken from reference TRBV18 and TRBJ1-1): NAGVMQNPRHLVRRRGQEARLRCSPMKGHSHVYWYRQLPEEGLKFMVYLQKENIIDESGMPKERFSAEFPKEGPSILRIQQVVRGDSAAYFCTSSRQSNTEAFFGQGTRLTVV.

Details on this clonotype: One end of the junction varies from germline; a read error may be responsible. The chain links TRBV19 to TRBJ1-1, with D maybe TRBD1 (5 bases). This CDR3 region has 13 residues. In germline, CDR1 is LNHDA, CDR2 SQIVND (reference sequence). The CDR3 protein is CASSMAGRTGAFF. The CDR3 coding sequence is TGTGCCAGTAGTATGGCAGGGAGGACTGGAGCTTTCTTT.

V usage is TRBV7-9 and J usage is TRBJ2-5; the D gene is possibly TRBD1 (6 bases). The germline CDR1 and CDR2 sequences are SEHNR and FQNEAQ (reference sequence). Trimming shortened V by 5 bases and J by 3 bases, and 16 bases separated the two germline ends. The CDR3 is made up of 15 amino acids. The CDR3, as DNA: TGTGCCAGCAGCGACGGACAGATCCGGAAAGAGACCCAGTACTTC. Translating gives CASSDGQIRKETQYF. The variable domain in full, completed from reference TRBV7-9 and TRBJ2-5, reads DTGVSQNPRHKITKRGQNVTFRCDPISEHNRLYWYRQTLGQGPEFLTYFQNEAQLEKSRLLSDRFSAERPKGSFSTLEIQRTEQGDSAMYLCASSDGQIRKETQYFGPGTRLLVL.

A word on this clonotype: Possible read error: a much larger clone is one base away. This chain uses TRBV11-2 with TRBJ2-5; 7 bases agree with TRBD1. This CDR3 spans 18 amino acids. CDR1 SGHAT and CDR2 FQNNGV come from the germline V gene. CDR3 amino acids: CASSHFPDRTTPQETPYF. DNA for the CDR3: TGTGCCAGCAGCCACTTCCCGGACAGGACGACACCTCAAGAGACCCCGTACTTC.

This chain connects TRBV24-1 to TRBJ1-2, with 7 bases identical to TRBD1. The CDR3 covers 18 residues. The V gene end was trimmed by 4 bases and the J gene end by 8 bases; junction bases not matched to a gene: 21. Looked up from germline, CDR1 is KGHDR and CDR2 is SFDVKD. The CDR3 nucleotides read TGTGCCACCAGTGAAGCCGAAGCGGGAGTAACAGGGGCCGACGGCTACACCTTC. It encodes CATSEAEAGVTGADGYTF.

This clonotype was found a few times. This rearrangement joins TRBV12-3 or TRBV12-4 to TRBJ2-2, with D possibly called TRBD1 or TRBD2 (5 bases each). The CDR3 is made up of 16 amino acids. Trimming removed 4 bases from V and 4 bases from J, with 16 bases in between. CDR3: CASSYEGGHRTGELFF. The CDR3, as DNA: TGTGCCAGCAGTTACGAAGGAGGACACCGCACCGGGGAGCTGTTTTTT.

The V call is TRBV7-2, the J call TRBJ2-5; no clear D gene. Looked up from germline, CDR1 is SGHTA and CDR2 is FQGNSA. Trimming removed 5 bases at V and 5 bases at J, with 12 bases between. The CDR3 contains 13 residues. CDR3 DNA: TGTGCCAGCAGCCCCGGGCTCGGTGAGACCCAGTACTTC. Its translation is CASSPGLGETQYF.